This T cell receptor beta chain was sequenced in a study of T cell repertoires in cytomegalovirus infection. Study at large: CMV infection plus the matching HLA type was flagged by public TCR beta signatures.

General study points: The ex vivo response was dominated by HLA-C-restricted CMV-specific TCR beta clonotypes. Cumulative frequency of public TCR beta families picked out carriers of CMV plus the relevant HLA.

Concerning this clonotype: Its antigen is unknown.

V lost 3 bases, J lost 10 bases, and 4 bases lay in between. Germline lookup yields CDR1 SGHTA and CDR2 FQGNSA. The CDR3 runs to 11 residues. TCRdb reprocessed the reads via MiXCR and lists one record per CDR3 protein. The sample includes more than 400,000 distinct CDR3 sequences, 26% seen only once; the top ten take around 13%. This receptor was taken from a human donor in good health (CMV status not recorded). Some clones in this sample may be carry-over from other donors' samples. Sequencing was done on a sample of PBMCs. The rearrangement joins TRBV7-2 to TRBJ1-6; D unresolved. The CDR3 region is CASSLWSPLHF. CDR3 DNA: TGTGCCAGCAGCTTGTGGTCACCCCTCCACTTT.